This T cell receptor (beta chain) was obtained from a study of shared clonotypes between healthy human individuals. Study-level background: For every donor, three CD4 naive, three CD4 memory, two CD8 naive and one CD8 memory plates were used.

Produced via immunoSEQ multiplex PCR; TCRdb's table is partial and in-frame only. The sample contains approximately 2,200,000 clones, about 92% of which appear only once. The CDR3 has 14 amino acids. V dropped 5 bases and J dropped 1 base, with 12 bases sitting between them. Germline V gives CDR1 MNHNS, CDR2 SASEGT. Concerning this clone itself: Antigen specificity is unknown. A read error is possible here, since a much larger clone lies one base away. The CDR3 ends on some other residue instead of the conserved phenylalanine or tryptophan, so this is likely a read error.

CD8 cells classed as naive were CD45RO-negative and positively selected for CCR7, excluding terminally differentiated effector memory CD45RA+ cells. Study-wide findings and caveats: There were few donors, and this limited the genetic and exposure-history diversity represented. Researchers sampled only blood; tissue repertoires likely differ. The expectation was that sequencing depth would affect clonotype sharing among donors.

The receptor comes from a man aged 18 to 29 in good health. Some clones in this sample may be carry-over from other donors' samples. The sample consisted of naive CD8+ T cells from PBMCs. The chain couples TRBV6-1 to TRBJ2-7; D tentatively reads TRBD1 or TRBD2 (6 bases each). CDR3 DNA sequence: TGTGCCAGCAGTCAACGGGGGCAATCCTACGAGCAGTACCTC. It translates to CASSQRGQSYEQYL.